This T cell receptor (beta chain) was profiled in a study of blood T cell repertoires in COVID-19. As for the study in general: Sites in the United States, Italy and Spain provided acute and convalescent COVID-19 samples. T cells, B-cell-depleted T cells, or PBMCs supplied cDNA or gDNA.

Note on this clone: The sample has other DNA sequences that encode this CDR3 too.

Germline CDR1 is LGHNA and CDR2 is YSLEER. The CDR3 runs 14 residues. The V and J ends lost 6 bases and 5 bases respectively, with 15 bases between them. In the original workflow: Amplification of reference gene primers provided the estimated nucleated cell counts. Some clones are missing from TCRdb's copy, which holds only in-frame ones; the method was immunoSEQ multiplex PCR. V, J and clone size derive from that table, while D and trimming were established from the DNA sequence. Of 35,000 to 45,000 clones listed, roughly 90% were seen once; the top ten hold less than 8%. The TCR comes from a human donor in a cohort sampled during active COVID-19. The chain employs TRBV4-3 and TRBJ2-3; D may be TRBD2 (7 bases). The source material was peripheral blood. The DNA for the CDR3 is TGCGCCAGCAGTCCTGGGGGGGCGGGAGATACGCAGTATTTT. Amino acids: CASSPGGAGDTQYF.